This T cell receptor beta chain was identified during a study of T cell responses to AZD1222 COVID-19 vaccine. Repertoires were generated with immunoSEQ multiplex PCR, while TCRdb's copy carries only in-frame clones and drops some. The repertoire holds roughly 150,000 clones, with approximately 92% as singletons. This CDR3 comprises 13 residues. CDR1 and CDR2 (germline): LGHNA, YSLEER. The V end lost 1 base, the J end lost 1 base, and 4 bases lay between the germline ends. The V call is TRBV4-3, the J call TRBJ2-5; D remains ambiguous. Sequenced material: peripheral blood, taken on day 0 of AZD1222 vaccination. The receptor comes from an adult in good health. The CDR3 spells CASSQGGQETQYF. CDR3 nucleotides: TGCGCCAGCAGCCAAGGGGGCCAAGAGACCCAGTACTTC.